These 10 T cell receptor beta chains were sequenced from one sample in a study of T cells in Graves' hyperthyroidism and ophthalmopathy (dated by TCRdb to about 2019). The library was generated by multiplex PCR. Sequencing instrument: Illumina HiSeq 2000. The TCR beta CDR3 regions were amplified from RNA transcripts. The TCR CDR3 was subjected to a first round of RT-PCR using the HTBI primer set and the Qiagen OneStep RT-PCR kit. Using fastp at Q25 and MiXCR, TCRdb reprocessed the public reads and kept productive beta chains. CDR3 protein duplicates are merged, each entry listing the most common genes and DNA. The sample table shows about 840,000 distinct CDR3 sequences, and about 38% are seen once. 7.5% to 9.5% of the sample is held by the ten biggest clonotypes. Material for sequencing was blood. The source of these receptors is a man younger than 35 with Graves' hyperthyroidism.

This clonotype was observed a few times. This chain uses TRBV7-2 with TRBJ2-2; D gene unclear. This CDR3 is built from 15 residues. Trimming stripped 5 bases from V and 5 bases from J, with 15 bases between. Germline V gene data show CDR1 as SGHTA and CDR2 as FQGNSA. The CDR3 sequence is CASSHSVDLTGELFF. CDR3 nucleotides: TGTGCCAGCAGCCACTCGGTCGATTTGACCGGGGAGCTGTTTTTT.

At least ten counts were recorded for this clonotype. The rearrangement uses TRBV19 and TRBJ1-5, with D maybe TRBD1 (6 bases). The CDR3 totals 13 residues. In germline, CDR1 is LNHDA, CDR2 SQIVND (reference sequence). The ends were cut back, 7 bases at V and 4 bases at J, with 11 bases in the middle. The CDR3: CASMQGWNQPQHF. For the CDR3, the DNA is TGTGCCAGTATGCAGGGGTGGAATCAGCCCCAGCATTTT. Using reference TRBV19 and TRBJ1-5 for the parts outside the CDR3, the full variable domain is DGGITQSPKYLFRKEGQNVTLSCEQNLNHDAMYWYRQDPGQGLRLIYYSQIVNDFQKGDIAEGYSVSREKKESFPLTVTSAQKNPTAFYLCASMQGWNQPQHFGDGTRLSIL.

This chain links TRBV5-1 with TRBJ1-1; possible D gene TRBD1, 6 bases. The CDR3 is 12 amino acids. Germline CDR1 reads SGHRS; CDR2 reads YFSETQ. Trimming took off 4 bases at V and 7 bases at J, with 11 bases between the two ends. Written as DNA, the CDR3 is TGCGCCAGCAGCCATACAGGGCTTGAAGCTTTCTTT. Its translation is CASSHTGLEAFF.

In its sample, this clonotype was seen many times. The chain recombines TRBV10-3 with TRBJ2-7; D ambiguous. Deletions cut 8 bases from V and 5 bases from J, with 7 bases between. CDR3 size: 10 residues. CDR1 is ENHRY and CDR2 is SYGVKD in the germline V gene. The CDR3 sequence is CAIGRDEQYF. The CDR3, as DNA: TGTGCCATCGGTAGGGACGAGCAGTACTTC.

This clonotype was picked up a small number of times. The V and J genes are TRBV20-1 and TRBJ2-2; D may be TRBD1 or TRBD2 (5 bases each). This CDR3 spans 13 amino acids. The V and J ends lost 3 bases and 8 bases respectively, with 13 bases between them. CDR1 is DFQATT and CDR2 is SNEGSKA in the germline V gene (reference sequence). The CDR3 protein is CSASVLAGGELFF. CDR3 in DNA: TGCAGTGCTAGCGTGCTAGCAGGGGGGGAGCTGTTTTTT.

This rearrangement joins TRBV15 to TRBJ2-2; 8 positions match TRBD2. Germline values: CDR1 LNHNV, CDR2 YYDKDF (reference sequence). The CDR3 spans 14 residues. The ends lost 3 bases at V and 4 bases at J; junction bases unmatched: 1. The CDR3, as DNA: TGTGCCACCAGCAGCGGGAGGGGCACCGGGGAGCTGTTTTTT. It is translated as CATSSGRGTGELFF.

This clonotype occurred many times. The J gene is TRBJ1-1, the V gene TRBV29-1; possible D gene TRBD1, 5 bases. The germline V and J ends were trimmed by 7 bases and 3 bases, with 18 bases remaining between them. Germline CDR1 SQVTM, CDR2 ANQGSEA. The CDR3 covers 14 residues. CDR3 sequence reads: CSAGAAIGDTEAFF. The DNA of the CDR3 is TGCAGCGCTGGGGCCGCAATCGGCGACACTGAAGCTTTCTTT.

This clonotype was detected many times. The rearrangement uses TRBV7-9 and TRBJ1-1; 8 bases are shared with TRBD1. Trimming cost V 1 base and J 7 bases; bases outside gene matches: 8. The CDR3 loop spans 15 amino acids. Germline V gene data show CDR1 as SEHNR and CDR2 as FQNEAQ (reference sequence). CDR3 bases: TGTGCCAGCAGCTTAGGGCAGGGGGCAGTTGTTGAAGCTTTCTTT. This encodes CASSLGQGAVVEAFF.

Points on this clonotype: At one of its ends the junction is not consistent with the germline gene, which may arise from a read error. This chain uses TRBV12-3 or TRBV12-4 with TRBJ2-7; TRBD1 agrees at 9 bases. The CDR3 length is 16 residues. The CDR3: CASSQGAGQGYYEQYF. The CDR3 DNA follows: TGCGCCAGCAGCCAGGGGGCGGGACAGGGTTACTACGAGCAGTACTTC.

The J gene is TRBJ2-2, the V gene TRBV2; D gene uncertain. Germline CDR1 reads SNHLY; CDR2 reads FYNNEI. Trimming stripped 4 bases from V and 6 bases from J, with 12 bases between. This CDR3 contains 14 residues. CDR3 in amino acids: CASSAAWIAGELFF. The CDR3 DNA is TGTGCCAGCAGTGCGGCTTGGATAGCCGGGGAGCTGTTTTTT.